Below are 15 T cell receptor beta chains sequenced from a single sample in a study of blood T cell repertoires in COVID-19. Repertoires were generated with immunoSEQ multiplex PCR, while TCRdb's copy carries only in-frame clones and drops some. The sample includes 40,000 to 45,000 clones, roughly 89% of them seen just once. The source material was peripheral blood. The receptors here all came from a man aged 35 to 55 with COVID-19, enrolled during active disease.

The count of this clone is one. The CDR3 loop reads CASSLLHDDREYSNQPQHF. The CDR3 nucleotides are TGTGCCAGCAGCTTACTTCACGACGACAGGGAGTATAGCAATCAGCCCCAGCATTTT. The rearrangement joins TRBV7-3 to TRBJ1-5; 7 bases map to TRBD1. Germline assignment: CDR1 SGHTA and CDR2 FQGTGA. V lost 2 bases, J lost 0 bases, and 13 bases stayed unmatched. CDR3 size: 19 residues.

V usage is TRBV6-4 and J usage is TRBJ2-3; 10 bases line up with TRBD2. This CDR3 has 15 amino acids. V was pared by 3 bases and J by 2 bases, with 2 bases of the junction left unmatched. Looked up from germline, CDR1 is MRHNA and CDR2 is SNTAGT. CDR3 residues: CASSELAGFTDTQYF. CDR3 bases: TGTGCCAGCAGTGAACTAGCGGGATTCACAGATACGCAGTATTTT.

The J gene is TRBJ1-4, the V gene TRBV2, with D tentatively TRBD1 (5 bases). This CDR3 contains 15 residues. V shed 2 bases and J shed 1 base, with 8 bases lying between them. Per germline, CDR1 SNHLY and CDR2 FYNNEI. CDR3 in DNA: TGTGCCAGCAGTGAATCGGGGGGAACTAATGAAAAACTGTTTTTT. Protein: CASSESGGTNEKLFF.

Here the CDR3 DNA reads TGTGCCAGCATCAAATGGGGCAGGGGGAACTATGGCTACACCTTC. This gives the protein CASIKWGRGNYGYTF. The rearrangement links TRBV7-2 to TRBJ1-2, with 7 bases lining up with TRBD1. CDR1 and CDR2 from the germline V gene are SGHTA and FQGNSA. V was clipped by 7 bases and J by 2 bases; unmatched bases: 10. This CDR3 is built from 15 residues.

The J gene is TRBJ2-7, the V gene TRBV27; D is possibly TRBD1 (6 bases). Germline-derived CDR1 and CDR2 are MNHEY and SMNVEV (reference sequence). Between the trimmed V and J ends, which lost 4 bases and 3 bases, there was a span of 22 bases. The CDR3 length is 17 residues. This chain's CDR3 is CASSSFRSVGGGYEQYF. CDR3 nucleotide sequence: TGTGCCAGCAGTTCTTTCAGGAGTGTAGGGGGTGGCTACGAGCAGTACTTC.

The chain recombines TRBV19 with TRBJ2-3, with D possibly TRBD1 on 7 matching bases. V was pared by 5 bases and J by 1 base, with 19 bases between. The CDR3 loop spans 17 amino acids. Germline-derived CDR1 and CDR2 are LNHDA and SQIVND (reference sequence). The CDR3 DNA reads as TGTGCCAGTAGTGGGGCCAGGGGGGCATCGCGCACAGATACGCAGTATTTT. Residues: CASSGARGASRTDTQYF.

V gene TRBV19 combines with J gene TRBJ1-2; the D gene is possibly TRBD1 (5 bases). CDR1 LNHDA and CDR2 SQIVND come from the germline V gene (reference sequence). Deletions cut 6 bases from V and 0 bases from J, with 11 bases between. The CDR3 is made up of 14 amino acids. The CDR3 nucleotides read TGTGCCAGTAGCTTCGACAGTACTAACTATGGCTACACCTTC. Protein: CASSFDSTNYGYTF.

The V call is TRBV20-1, the J call TRBJ2-5, with D possibly matching TRBD2 (6 bases). This CDR3 is 14 amino acids long. Germline V gene lookup returns CDR1 DFQATT and CDR2 SNEGSKA (reference sequence). V lost 3 bases to trimming and J lost 3 bases, with 14 bases between them. Here the CDR3 DNA reads TGCAGTGCTAGTAAAGGGACTGCCAAAGAGACCCAGTACTTC. Its protein product is CSASKGTAKETQYF.

V is TRBV12-3 or TRBV12-4 and J is TRBJ1-1; D gene ambiguous. The CDR3 runs 12 residues. The V gene lost 3 bases and the J gene lost 4 bases, with 6 bases spanning the gap. CDR3 DNA sequence: TGTGCCAGCAGTTTCCGCGGCACTGAAGCTTTCTTT. This translates into CASSFRGTEAFF.

The rearrangement uses TRBV3-1 (or the pseudogene TRBV3-2) and TRBJ1-1; perhaps TRBD1 as D (5 bases). The CDR3 totals 16 residues. V lost 0 bases and J lost 0, with 11 bases in between. CDR1 is LGHDT, CDR2 YNNKEL, per germline (reference sequence). This chain's CDR3 is CASSQEGGVMNTEAFF. The DNA of the CDR3 is TGTGCCAGCAGCCAAGAGGGGGGGGTCATGAACACTGAAGCTTTCTTT.

The chain couples TRBV19 to TRBJ2-7; the match to TRBD1 covers 8 bases. Germline CDR1 LNHDA, CDR2 SQIVND (reference sequence). The CDR3 runs to 14 residues. With 5 bases clipped from V and 0 bases from J, the junction kept 3 bases outside the gene matches. This CDR3 reads CASSPGQVSYEQYF. The DNA for the CDR3 is TGTGCCAGTAGTCCGGGACAGGTCTCCTACGAGCAGTACTTC.

This chain connects TRBV19 to TRBJ2-7, with TRBD1 identical over 8 bases. This CDR3 contains 13 residues. Germline CDR1 reads LNHDA; CDR2 reads SQIVND (reference sequence). Trimming cost V 10 bases and J 3 bases; bases outside gene matches: 8. The CDR3 coding sequence is TGTGCCACCGGCTCAGGGGGCATCTACGAGCAGTACTTC. It codes for CATGSGGIYEQYF.

This rearrangement joins TRBV4-2 to TRBJ2-3; 7 bases are a match to TRBD1. V lost 1 base, J lost 4 bases, and 8 bases stayed unmatched. The CDR3 is 16 residues long. Germline assignment: CDR1 LGHNA and CDR2 YNFKEQ. This CDR3 reads CASSQVPLTGADTQYF. Written as DNA, the CDR3 is TGTGCCAGCAGCCAAGTCCCCCTAACAGGGGCAGATACGCAGTATTTT.

The chain has TRBV9 and TRBJ2-3; 10 bases are shared with TRBD2. The V and J ends lost 3 bases and 3 bases, in that order; junction bases with no gene match: 4. CDR3 length: 15 residues. Germline loops: CDR1 SGDLS, CDR2 YYNGEE. CDR3 loop: CASSAVAGGTDTQYF. CDR3 DNA: TGTGCCAGCAGCGCTGTAGCGGGAGGTACAGATACGCAGTATTTT.

This clone was detected only a few times. This chain's CDR3 is CASSDDRDGRYGYTF. The CDR3 nucleotides are TGTGCCAGCAGTGATGACAGGGATGGGAGATATGGCTACACCTTC. The V gene is TRBV7-8, the J gene TRBJ1-2; the match to TRBD1 covers 7 bases. J gave up 5 bases and V 6 bases, and 12 bases lay outside the gene matches. This CDR3 region has 15 residues. Looked up from germline, CDR1 is SGHVS and CDR2 is FQNEAQ.